The 23 T cell receptor beta chains below come from one sample, sequenced in a study of blood T cell repertoires in COVID-19. The assay was immunoSEQ multiplex PCR, and TCRdb's table has in-frame clones only and misses some. The table includes approximately 180,000 clones, 82% detected once. Specimen: peripheral blood. These TCRs come from a woman in her seventies with acute or convalescent COVID-19.

The chain employs TRBV4-3 and TRBJ1-1; 7 bases align to TRBD1. The CDR3 totals 13 residues. Germline trimming cut 6 bases from V and 1 base from J; bases unmatched to any gene: 2. CDR1 and CDR2 (germline): LGHNA, YSLEER. The CDR3 loop is CASRYRGNTEAFF. CDR3 DNA: TGCGCCAGCAGATACAGGGGGAACACTGAAGCTTTCTTT.

This clone was found a few times. The CDR3 region is CASSPRKRVGELFF. The CDR3 region has the DNA TGCGCCAGCAGCCCCCGGAAGAGGGTCGGGGAGCTGTTTTTT. J is TRBJ2-2 and V is TRBV4-1; D is possibly TRBD2 (5 bases). V was clipped by 4 bases and J by 7 bases, with 13 bases between them. The CDR3 consists of 14 residues. The germline gives CDR1 MGHRA, CDR2 YSYEKL.

The chain uses TRBV4-2 and TRBJ2-5; D is uncertain. Trimming removed 1 base from V and 1 base from J, with 4 bases in between. Germline-derived CDR1 and CDR2 are LGHNA and YNFKEQ. This CDR3 has 13 amino acids. CDR3 bases: TGTGCCAGCAGCCAAGGGGCCCAAGAGACCCAGTACTTC. Its translation: CASSQGAQETQYF.

The chain couples TRBV19 to TRBJ2-3, with TRBD1 identical over 12 bases. Trimming cost V 4 bases and J 4 bases; bases outside gene matches: 6. This CDR3 spans 16 amino acids. Germline V gives CDR1 LNHDA, CDR2 SQIVND (reference sequence). The CDR3 loop reads CASSTYGTGGADTQYF. CDR3 sequence (DNA): TGTGCCAGTAGTACATACGGGACAGGGGGCGCAGATACGCAGTATTTT.

The V call is TRBV5-1, the J call TRBJ2-3; 8 bases map to TRBD2. Germline CDR1 and CDR2: SGHRS and YFSETQ. The CDR3 covers 15 residues. The V segment lost 1 base and the J segment 5 bases; nucleotides outside the gene matches: 6. The CDR3, as DNA: TGCGCCAGCAGCTTGAACGGGGGGGCTGTAGATACGCAGTATTTT. Its translation is CASSLNGGAVDTQYF. The full variable domain, rest sourced from reference TRBV5-1 and TRBJ2-3, is KAGVTQTPRYLIKTRGQQVTLSCSPISGHRSVSWYQQTPGQGLQFLFEYFSETQRNKGNFPGRFSGRQFSNSRSEMNVSTLELGDSALYLCASSLNGGAVDTQYFGPGTRLTVL.

V gene TRBV7-2 combines with J gene TRBJ2-7, with D uncertain. The germline gives CDR1 SGHTA, CDR2 FQGNSA. The CDR3 sequence is 17 residues long. V was clipped by 5 bases and J by 1 base, with 21 bases between them. In nucleotides, the CDR3 is TGTGCCAGCAGCACCCGCCACGACTCGAGACCTTCCTACGAGCAGTACTTC. Translation: CASSTRHDSRPSYEQYF.

The chain joins TRBV19 to TRBJ1-6, with a possible D match to TRBD1 (6 bases). V was pared by 6 bases and J by 4 bases, with 10 bases between. Germline loops: CDR1 LNHDA, CDR2 SQIVND (reference sequence). This CDR3 is 14 amino acids long. The CDR3: CASRVDSYNSPLHF. Written as DNA, the CDR3 is TGTGCCAGTAGGGTGGACAGTTATAATTCACCCCTCCACTTT.

The chain joins TRBV6-5 to TRBJ1-1, with a tentative D call TRBD1 (5 bases). The CDR3 contains 15 residues. Germline CDR1 reads MNHEY; CDR2 reads SVGAGI. Trimming removed 4 bases from V and 3 bases from J, with 15 bases in between. The CDR3 DNA reads TGTGCCAGCAGTTCCCCCAGGGCTGCGGACACTGAAGCTTTCTTT. It translates to CASSSPRAADTEAFF.

The DNA of the CDR3 is TGTGCCAGCAGGCGGGACAGTGGCTATGGCTACACCTTC. Translation gives CASRRDSGYGYTF. The chain is built from TRBV2 and TRBJ1-2, with TRBD1 matching 7 bases. V gave up 6 bases and J gave up 4 bases; unmatched junction bases: 5. CDR1 and CDR2 (germline): SNHLY, FYNNEI. This CDR3 spans 13 amino acids.

This clone was detected only a few times. V gene TRBV5-1 combines with J gene TRBJ2-7; 8 bases are a match to TRBD1. The CDR3 spans 13 residues. In germline, CDR1 is SGHRS, CDR2 YFSETQ. V was pared by 3 bases and J by 5 bases, with 4 bases of the junction left unmatched. CDR3: CASSSQGVNEQYF. In nucleotides, the CDR3 is TGCGCCAGCAGCTCACAGGGGGTTAACGAGCAGTACTTC.

The chain carries TRBV7-2 and TRBJ2-7; tentative D call: TRBD1 (5 bases). CDR3 size: 13 residues. Germline V gene data show CDR1 as SGHTA and CDR2 as FQGNSA. Deletions cut 5 bases from V and 6 bases from J, with 14 bases between. As DNA, the CDR3 is TGTGCCAGCAGCACCGACAGCCTGGCCGAGCAGTACTTC. Its protein product is CASSTDSLAEQYF.

This chain joins TRBV9 and TRBJ2-1; maybe TRBD1 (5 bases). This CDR3 region has 13 residues. V was shortened by 0 bases and J by 8 bases, with 9 bases between the two germline ends. The germline gives CDR1 SGDLS, CDR2 YYNGEE. The CDR3 region is CASSVGVGHEQFF. CDR3 bases: TGTGCCAGCAGCGTAGGAGTGGGGCATGAGCAGTTCTTC. The whole variable domain, filled in from reference TRBV9 and TRBJ2-1, reads DSGVTQTPKHLITATGQRVTLRCSPRSGDLSVYWYQQSLDQGLQFLIQYYNGEERAKGNILERFSAQQFPDLHSELNLSSLELGDSALYFCASSVGVGHEQFFGPGTRLTVL.

This chain connects TRBV11-3 to TRBJ1-1; D unresolved. Trimming cost V 2 bases and J 6 bases, with 16 bases left between them. This CDR3 is built from 15 residues. Germline V gene lookup returns CDR1 SGHNT and CDR2 YENEEA. The CDR3 loop reads CASSLSGEGDSEAFF. CDR3 in DNA: TGTGCCAGCAGCTTATCGGGAGAGGGCGACTCTGAAGCTTTCTTT.

This chain uses TRBV28 with TRBJ1-1; D is unclear. Germline CDR1 and CDR2: MDHEN and SYDVKM. The ends were cut back, 7 bases at V and 2 bases at J, with 14 bases in the middle. This CDR3 spans 14 amino acids. This CDR3 reads CASMGRAGNTEAFF. The CDR3 nucleotides are TGTGCCAGCATGGGGAGGGCAGGAAACACTGAAGCTTTCTTT.

V is TRBV5-4 and J is TRBJ1-2; 7 bases align to TRBD1. The CDR3 contains 15 residues. Trimming at V came to 4 bases and at J to 0 bases, leaving 6 bases not matched to a gene. The germline CDR1 and CDR2 sequences are SGHNT and YYREEE (reference sequence). The CDR3 DNA reads TGTGCCAGCAGCCTGCCGGACAGGTCTAACTATGGCTACACCTTC. It specifies CASSLPDRSNYGYTF.

The chain couples TRBV29-1 to TRBJ2-1; 9 bases are a match to TRBD1. CDR1 and CDR2 from the germline V gene are SQVTM and ANQGSEA. The CDR3 has 17 amino acids. V gave up 1 base and J gave up 5 bases; unmatched junction bases: 12. The CDR3 loop reads CSVEVVLTGGVDNEQFF. The CDR3, as DNA: TGCAGCGTTGAAGTTGTCCTAACAGGGGGCGTGGACAATGAGCAGTTCTTC.

V usage is TRBV5-1 and J usage is TRBJ1-2; TRBD1 matches 8 bases. Germline CDR1 and CDR2: SGHRS and YFSETQ. The junction had 9 bases not matched to a gene; V was cut back by 3 bases and J by 8 bases. This CDR3 has 14 residues. The chain's CDR3 is CASSSWTGTKGYTF. The CDR3, as DNA: TGCGCCAGCAGCTCTTGGACAGGGACAAAGGGCTACACCTTC. Based on the CDR3 plus reference TRBV5-1 and TRBJ1-2, the full variable domain is KAGVTQTPRYLIKTRGQQVTLSCSPISGHRSVSWYQQTPGQGLQFLFEYFSETQRNKGNFPGRFSGRQFSNSRSEMNVSTLELGDSALYLCASSSWTGTKGYTFGSGTRLTVV.

The V gene is TRBV14, the J gene TRBJ1-1; D is possibly TRBD1 (5 bases). Germline V gene lookup returns CDR1 SGHDN and CDR2 FVKESK. Between the trimmed V and J ends, which lost 1 base and 6 bases, there was a span of 12 bases. The CDR3 covers 14 residues. The CDR3 region is CASSQVGGIPEAFF. CDR3 nucleotide sequence: TGTGCCAGCAGCCAAGTGGGGGGTATTCCTGAAGCTTTCTTT.

V and J are TRBV7-8 and TRBJ1-2; the match to TRBD1 covers 7 bases. The CDR3 contains 16 residues. The V and J ends lost 2 bases and 11 bases, in that order; junction bases with no gene match: 17. Germline V gene data show CDR1 as SGHVS and CDR2 as FQNEAQ. DNA for the CDR3: TGTGCCAGCAGCTTACAAAGGACAGGAGACCCTATGTGGTACACCTTC. Protein product: CASSLQRTGDPMWYTF.

The chain recombines TRBV5-1 with TRBJ1-1; perhaps TRBD1 as D (5 bases). Germline V gene data show CDR1 as SGHRS and CDR2 as YFSETQ. The CDR3 is 17 residues long. Deletions cut 4 bases from V and 1 base from J, with 20 bases between. The CDR3 loop reads CASSRQIETRRNTEAFF. In DNA, the CDR3 is TGCGCCAGCAGCCGACAGATAGAGACGCGGCGGAACACTGAAGCTTTCTTT.

V and J are TRBV2 and TRBJ1-5; no firm D call. The CDR3 loop spans 14 amino acids. Trimming cost V 2 bases and J 4 bases, with 9 bases left between them. Germline V gene sequence: CDR1 SNHLY, CDR2 FYNNEI. The CDR3 bases are TGTGCCAGCAGTGAACGGAGGTGGAATCAGCCCCAGCATTTT. It translates to CASSERRWNQPQHF. Based on the CDR3 plus reference TRBV2 and TRBJ1-5, the full variable domain is EPEVTQTPSHQVTQMGQEVILRCVPISNHLYFYWYRQILGQKVEFLVSFYNNEISEKSEIFDDQFSVERPDGSNFTLKIRSTKLEDSAMYFCASSERRWNQPQHFGDGTRLSIL.

The chain couples TRBV6-5 to TRBJ2-3, with D maybe TRBD2 (5 bases). This CDR3 is 14 amino acids long. The ends were cut back, 8 bases at V and 4 bases at J, with 16 bases in the middle. Germline V gene sequence: CDR1 MNHEY, CDR2 SVGAGI. The CDR3 sequence: CASYLGLGADTQYF. The CDR3, as DNA: TGTGCCAGCTACTTGGGCCTGGGAGCAGATACGCAGTATTTT.

This clone came up once. The chain joins TRBV7-2 to TRBJ2-1; tentative D call: TRBD2 (5 bases). Per the germline V gene, CDR1 is SGHTA and CDR2 is FQGNSA. With 5 bases removed from V and 3 bases from J, the gap between germline ends came to 8 bases. This CDR3 is 13 amino acids long. The CDR3 sequence: CASSVGIYNEQFF. CDR3 sequence (DNA): TGTGCCAGCAGCGTCGGGATCTACAATGAGCAGTTCTTC.